This TCR beta chain emerged from a study of T cell responses to AZD1222 COVID-19 vaccine. Broader study findings: Most donors were white British and more were female, and clonal diversity was possibly underestimated. Across the whole spike, CD4 TCRs peaked at regions 160-218 and 743-854. Repertoire sampling occurred only after the peak T cell response.

The table came from immunoSEQ multiplex PCR; TCRdb's copy has only in-frame clones and leaves some out. The data show roughly 110,000 clones, about 92% seen once. This clone was counted only a few times. What it binds is unknown. Germline V CDR1 and CDR2: SGHDN, FVKESK. This CDR3 has 15 amino acids. V shed 3 bases and J shed 7 bases, with 15 bases lying between them. This clonotype was sampled from an adult who received the AZD1222 COVID-19 vaccine. The chain employs TRBV14 and TRBJ1-4, with a weak D call TRBD1 (6 bases). Specimen: peripheral blood, collected 28 days after the second AZD1222 dose. The CDR3 DNA follows: TGTGCCAGCAGCCACCGAGGGGGGGCGGGTGAAAAACTGTTTTTT. Translating gives CASSHRGGAGEKLFF.